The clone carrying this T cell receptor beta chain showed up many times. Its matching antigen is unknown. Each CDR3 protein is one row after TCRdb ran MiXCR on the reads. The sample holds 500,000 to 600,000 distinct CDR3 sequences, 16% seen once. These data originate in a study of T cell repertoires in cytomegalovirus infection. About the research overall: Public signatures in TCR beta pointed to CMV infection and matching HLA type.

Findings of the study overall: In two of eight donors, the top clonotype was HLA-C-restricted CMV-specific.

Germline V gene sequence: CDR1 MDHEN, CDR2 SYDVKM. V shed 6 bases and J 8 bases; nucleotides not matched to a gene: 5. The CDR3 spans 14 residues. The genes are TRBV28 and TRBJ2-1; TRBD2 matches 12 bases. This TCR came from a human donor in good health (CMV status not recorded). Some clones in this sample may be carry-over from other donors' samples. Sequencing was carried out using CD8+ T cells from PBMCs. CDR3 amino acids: CASSPGLAGYEQFF. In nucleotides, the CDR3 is TGTGCCAGCAGCCCCGGACTAGCGGGATATGAGCAGTTCTTC.